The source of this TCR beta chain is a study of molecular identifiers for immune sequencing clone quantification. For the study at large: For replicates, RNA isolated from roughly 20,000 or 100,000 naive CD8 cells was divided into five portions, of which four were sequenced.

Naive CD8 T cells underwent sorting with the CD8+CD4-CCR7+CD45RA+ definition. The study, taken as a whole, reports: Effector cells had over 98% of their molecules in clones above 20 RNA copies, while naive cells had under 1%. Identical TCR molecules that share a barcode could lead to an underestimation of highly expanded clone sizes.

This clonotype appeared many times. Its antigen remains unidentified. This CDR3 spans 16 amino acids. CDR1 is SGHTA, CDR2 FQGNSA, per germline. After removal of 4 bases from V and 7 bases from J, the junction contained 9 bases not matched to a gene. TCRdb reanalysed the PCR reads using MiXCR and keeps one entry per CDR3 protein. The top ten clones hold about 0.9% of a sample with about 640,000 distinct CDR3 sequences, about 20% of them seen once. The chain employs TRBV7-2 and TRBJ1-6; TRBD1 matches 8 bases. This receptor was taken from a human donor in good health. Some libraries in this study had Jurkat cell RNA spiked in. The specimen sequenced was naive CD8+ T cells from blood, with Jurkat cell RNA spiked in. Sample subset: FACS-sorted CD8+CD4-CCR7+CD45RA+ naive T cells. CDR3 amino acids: CASSSTQGATNSPLHF. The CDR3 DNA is TGTGCCAGCAGCTCCACCCAGGGGGCAACGAATTCACCCCTCCACTTT.